Each of the 11 T cell receptor beta chains below was sequenced from the same sample in a study of TIL therapy for anti-PD-1-resistant metastatic lung cancer. The time point is: pre-treatment sample, taken before nivolumab and TIL therapy. This was the immunoSEQ v3 assay. Only in-frame clones appear in the TCRdb table, and some are missing; sequencing was by immunoSEQ multiplex PCR. The sample has more than 50,000 clones; roughly 84% are singletons. The specimen comprised blood, sampled at baseline. The receptors originated from a person aged 25 to 80 with non-small cell lung cancer.

The chain combines TRBV21-1 with TRBJ2-1; the D call in the table, TRBD2, was not verified against the DNA. TRBV21-1 is a known pseudogene. The CDR3 length is 15 residues. CDR3 in amino acids: CASRVGTSGGEKQFF. The CDR3 bases are TGTGCCAGCAGGGTCGGGACTAGCGGGGGGGAGAAGCAGTTCTTC.

The CDR3 here is CASSQDWDRGNTIYF. CDR3 DNA: TGTGCCAGCAGCCAAGACTGGGATAGGGGAAACACCATATATTTT. This chain connects TRBV7-8 to TRBJ1-3, with D hard to call. The germline V gene encodes CDR1 SGHVS and CDR2 FQNEAQ. V shed 5 bases and J shed 4 bases, with 15 bases lying between them. The CDR3 loop spans 15 amino acids.

V gene TRBV9 combines with J gene TRBJ2-7; TRBD2 matches at 7 bases. From germline, CDR1 is SGDLS and CDR2 YYNGEE. This CDR3 is built from 13 residues. V trimming: 2 bases; J trimming: 2 bases; junction bases outside the gene matches: 1. CDR3 loop: CASSVGTTYEQYF. CDR3 bases: TGTGCCAGCAGCGTCGGGACTACCTACGAGCAGTACTTC.

Note on this clone: Sequence at one end of the junction differs from germline and may be a read error. The chain employs TRBV30 and TRBJ2-3, with a tentative D call TRBD2 (5 bases). This CDR3 is built from 14 residues. Per germline, CDR1 GTSNPN and CDR2 SVGIG (reference sequence). The CDR3 loop is CAWSERLSRDTQYF. The CDR3 DNA follows: TGTGCCTGGAGTGAACGACTAAGCAGAGATACGCAGTATTTT.

The chain joins TRBV2 to TRBJ1-5, with 7 bases lining up with TRBD1. Germline trimming cut 3 bases from V and 6 bases from J; bases unmatched to any gene: 5. The germline gives CDR1 SNHLY, CDR2 FYNNEI. The CDR3 covers 14 residues. This CDR3 is CASSDQQGSQPQHF. For the CDR3, the DNA is TGTGCCAGCAGTGACCAACAGGGGAGTCAGCCCCAGCATTTT.

The chain links TRBV18 to TRBJ1-4; D not certain. This CDR3 comprises 16 residues. V dropped 3 bases and J dropped 2 bases, with 13 bases sitting between them. The germline V gene has CDR1 KGHSH and CDR2 LQKENI. This CDR3 is CASSPYPVNTNEKLFF. In DNA form, the CDR3 reads TGTGCCAGCTCACCCTATCCGGTGAATACTAATGAAAAACTGTTTTTT.

The V and J genes are TRBV2 and TRBJ2-3; 10 nucleotides match TRBD1. CDR3 length equals 14 residues. The ends lost 6 bases at V and 5 bases at J; junction bases unmatched: 5. The germline gives CDR1 SNHLY, CDR2 FYNNEI. The CDR3 is CASSGQGVIDTQYF. CDR3 DNA: TGTGCCAGCAGCGGACAGGGGGTTATAGATACGCAGTATTTT.

This chain connects TRBV24-1 to TRBJ2-2, with 9 bases fitting TRBD1. The CDR3 sequence is 18 residues long. Looked up from germline, CDR1 is KGHDR and CDR2 is SFDVKD. The trim removed 9 bases at V and 1 base at J, leaving 14 bases unmatched. The CDR3 sequence is CATSSGTGTRGNTGELFF. The CDR3 DNA reads as TGTGCCACCTCTTCTGGGACAGGGACCAGGGGGAACACCGGGGAGCTGTTTTTT.

The chain uses TRBV12-3 or TRBV12-4 and TRBJ2-7, with no clear D. The V gene lost 2 bases and the J gene lost 12 bases, with 17 bases spanning the gap. The CDR3 is made up of 13 amino acids. CDR3 sequence: CASSLFAEKGWYF. CDR3 in DNA: TGTGCCAGCAGTTTATTTGCGGAGAAGGGTTGGTACTTC.

CDR3 loop: CASSLDRPTDTQYF. CDR3 in DNA: TGTGCCAGCAGTTTGGACAGACCCACAGATACGCAGTATTTT. V usage is TRBV27 and J usage is TRBJ2-3; the D gene is possibly TRBD1 (6 bases). The V end lost 3 bases, the J end lost 2 bases, and 9 bases lay between the germline ends. The CDR3 runs to 14 residues. The germline gives CDR1 MNHEY, CDR2 SMNVEV (reference sequence).

V gene TRBV28 combines with J gene TRBJ1-6; 10 bases are a match to TRBD1. Trimming cost V 6 bases and J 7 bases; bases outside gene matches: 12. The V gene's germline CDR1 is MDHEN and CDR2 SYDVKM. The CDR3 totals 17 residues. CDR3 DNA sequence: TGTGCCAGCAGGCCGGAGACAGGGGGCGCAAAAAATTCACCCCTCCACTTT. As protein: CASRPETGGAKNSPLHF.